Included here is one TCR beta chain sequence, with context. No cognate antigen has been identified for it. Base qualities are missing; no much larger clone stands one base away. Receptor libraries were prepared by the immunoSEQ multiplex PCR assay. Per the original workflow: A statistical classification framework was built to diagnose cytomegalovirus status from the catalog of TCR beta chain sequences. TCRdb mirrors the immuneACCESS table, restricted to in-frame sequences. Some clones are absent from its copies; in checked studies, under half trace to an unresolved V gene, and the reason for the others is unknown. V, J and clone size were drawn from that table, and D and trimming were deduced from the DNA. Recorded for this sample are approximately 170,000 clones; roughly 85% of them occurred a single time. Around a sixth of the sample belongs to the ten largest clones. The data derive from a study of cytomegalovirus exposure and HLA in healthy donors (dated by TCRdb to the late 2010s). A note on the overall study: According to a later analysis, one platform produced both the 100 to 150 validation repertoires and the 670 or so repertoires of the first cohort. The study was designed to test whether signatures of past pathogen exposure could be identified by cataloging public T cell receptors. Besides the first cohort of hundreds of subjects, a separate validation cohort made up of some 110 different subjects was used. The study combined high-throughput TCR immunosequencing, statistical association of individual TCRs with disease status, and machine learning to predict cytomegalovirus infection status.

What the work shows at the level of the full study, not this receptor alone: All 110 or so repertoires were used to score co-occurrence in the validation cohort in a later analysis, because that analysis had no HLA typing for the cohort. In vitro tests confirmed that a few of the cytomegalovirus-associated TCR beta chains recognize cytomegalovirus antigens. Across donors, most TCR sequences were observed very rarely, whereas some public TCRs were present in many individuals. In the study, 150 to 200 TCR beta chains were listed as associated with cytomegalovirus. The authors suggested that the approach could potentially be extended to other disease states and immunological phenotypes. In a later analysis, TCRs clustered in the first cohort were found to also tend to co-occur in the roughly 130 validation repertoires, with over 90% of cluster scores above 0. The classifier was reported to diagnose cytomegalovirus status with high specificity and sensitivity in both the original cohort and the validation cohort.

Trimming costs V 6 bases and J 1 base, and their ends lie 14 bases apart. The germline V gene encodes CDR1 MNHEY and CDR2 SMNVEV (reference sequence). The CDR3 sequence holds 15 residues, the cysteine and phenylalanine included. CDR3 DNA is the only sequence kept; it has 45 bases, read in frame from the first base. Separate from the approximately 700-subject first cohort, the validation cohort of about 130 subjects was the group to which the donors belonged. Here the chain combines TRBV27 and TRBJ2-3; no D gene is confidently identified. The sample taken for sequencing was PBMCs. The TCR comes from a man younger than 35 in good health and CMV-seropositive. The CDR3 loop reads CASSQSPAGTDTQYF. The DNA reads TGTGCCAGCAGCCAATCTCCCGCGGGCACAGATACGCAGTATTTT.